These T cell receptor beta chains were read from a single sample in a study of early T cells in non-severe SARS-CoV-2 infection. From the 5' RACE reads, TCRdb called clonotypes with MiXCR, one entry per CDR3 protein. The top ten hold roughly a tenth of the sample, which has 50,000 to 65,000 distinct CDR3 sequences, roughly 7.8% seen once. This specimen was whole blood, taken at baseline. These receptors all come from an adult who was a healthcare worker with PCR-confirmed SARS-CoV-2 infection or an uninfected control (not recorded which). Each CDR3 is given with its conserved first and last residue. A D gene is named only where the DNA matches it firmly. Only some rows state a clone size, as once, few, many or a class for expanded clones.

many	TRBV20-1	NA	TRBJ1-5	CSARYQEGGNQPQHF	TGCAGTGCTAGGTACCAGGAGGGGGGCAATCAGCCCCAGCATTTT
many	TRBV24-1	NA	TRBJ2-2	CATSERQVDTGELFF	TGTGCCACCAGTGAACGACAGGTTGACACCGGGGAGCTGTTTTTT
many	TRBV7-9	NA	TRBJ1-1	CASSRQDTEAFF	TGTGCCAGCAGCCGACAGGACACTGAAGCTTTCTTT
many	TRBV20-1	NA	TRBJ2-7	CSARDPGPLNEQYF	TGCAGTGCTAGAGATCCCGGGCCTCTCAACGAGCAGTACTTC
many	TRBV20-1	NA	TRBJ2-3	CSATPWVMGSDTQYF	TGCAGTGCTACACCTTGGGTGATGGGGTCAGATACGCAGTATTTT
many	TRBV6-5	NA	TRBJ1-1	CASSAGNTEAFF	TGTGCCAGCAGTGCCGGGAACACTGAAGCTTTCTTT
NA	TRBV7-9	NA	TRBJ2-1	CASSGRAYYNEQFF	TGTGCCAGCAGCGGGCGGGCCTACTACAATGAGCAGTTCTTC
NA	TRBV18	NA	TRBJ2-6	CASSPPTEYSGANVLTF	TGTGCCAGCTCACCCCCTACCGAGTACTCTGGGGCCAACGTCCTGACTTTC
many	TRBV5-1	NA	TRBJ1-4	CASSRQTNEKLFF	TGCGCCAGCAGCCGACAGACTAATGAAAAACTGTTTTTT
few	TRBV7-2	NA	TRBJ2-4	CASSSRQAHNIQYF	TGTGCCAGCAGCTCCCGACAGGCCCATAACATTCAGTACTTC
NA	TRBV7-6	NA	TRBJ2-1	CASSSPLVSGYNEQFF	TGTGCCAGCAGCTCTCCCCTAGTAAGCGGATACAATGAGCAGTTCTTC
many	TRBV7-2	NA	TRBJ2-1	CASSLFLEQFF	TGTGCCAGCAGCCTATTCCTTGAGCAGTTCTTC
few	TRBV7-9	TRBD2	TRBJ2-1	CASSLDRGKASGYNEQFF	TGTGCCAGCAGCTTAGACAGAGGGAAGGCTAGCGGGTACAATGAGCAGTTCTTC
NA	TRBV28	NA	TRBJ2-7	CASSPRYQGEQYF	TGTGCCAGCAGTCCAAGGTACCAAGGCGAGCAGTACTTC
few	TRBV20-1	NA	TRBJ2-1	CSAIVPGRSGDEQFF	TGCAGTGCTATCGTCCCCGGGCGGTCCGGTGATGAGCAGTTCTTC
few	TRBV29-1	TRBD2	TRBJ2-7	CSVRLAGGNEQYF	TGCAGCGTTCGCCTAGCGGGAGGAAACGAGCAGTACTTC
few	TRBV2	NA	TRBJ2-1	CASSEDPSYNEQFF	TGTGCCAGCAGCGAAGACCCCTCCTACAATGAGCAGTTCTTC
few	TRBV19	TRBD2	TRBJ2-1	CASSIGEGEQFF	TGTGCCAGTAGTATAGGGGAGGGAGAGCAGTTCTTC
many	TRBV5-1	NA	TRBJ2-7	CASSWTDRDTPYEQYF	TGCGCCAGCAGCTGGACCGACCGGGACACTCCCTACGAGCAGTACTTC
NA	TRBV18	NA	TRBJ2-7	CASSPVTMGFRVEQYF	TGTGCCAGCTCACCGGTTACTATGGGGTTCCGTGTAGAGCAGTACTTC
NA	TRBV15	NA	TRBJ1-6	CATSRDGQGNSPLHF	TGTGCCACCAGCAGAGACGGTCAGGGAAATTCACCCCTCCACTTT
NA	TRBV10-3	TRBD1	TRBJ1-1	CAIGNRGTFMNTEAFF	TGTGCCATCGGGAACAGGGGTACCTTCATGAACACTGAAGCTTTCTTT
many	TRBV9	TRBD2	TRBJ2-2	CASSVEGLAAQHGELFF	TGTGCCAGCAGCGTAGAAGGACTAGCGGCCCAACACGGGGAGCTGTTTTTT
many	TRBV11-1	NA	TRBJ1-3	CASSRRPRGDSGNTIYF	TGTGCCAGCAGCAGGAGACCGAGAGGAGACTCTGGAAACACCATATATTTT
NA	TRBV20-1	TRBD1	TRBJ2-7	CSANSGQGAYEQYF	TGCAGTGCTAACTCCGGACAGGGGGCCTACGAGCAGTACTTC
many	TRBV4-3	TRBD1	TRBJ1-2	CASSQGDRRGYGYTF	TGCGCCAGCAGCCAAGGGGACAGGAGGGGCTATGGCTACACCTTC
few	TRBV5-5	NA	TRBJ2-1	CASSLRGEAYGEQFF	TGTGCCAGCAGCTTACGAGGGGAGGCCTACGGGGAGCAGTTCTTC
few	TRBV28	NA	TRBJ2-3	CASSVGADTQYF	TGTGCCAGCAGCGTTGGGGCAGATACGCAGTATTTT
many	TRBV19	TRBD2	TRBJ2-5	CASSTSGRALGKETQYF	TGTGCCAGTTCGACTAGCGGGAGGGCCCTCGGTAAAGAGACCCAGTACTTC
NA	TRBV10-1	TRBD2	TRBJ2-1	CASSRSSGEQFF	TGCGCCAGCAGCCGATCTAGCGGCGAGCAGTTCTTC
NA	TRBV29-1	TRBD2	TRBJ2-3	CSAGSGRGVDTQYF	TGCAGCGCGGGTAGCGGGAGAGGCGTAGATACGCAGTATTTT
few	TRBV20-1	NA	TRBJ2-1	CSASGDWYNEQFF	TGCAGTGCTTCCGGAGATTGGTACAATGAGCAGTTCTTC
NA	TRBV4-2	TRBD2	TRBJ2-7	CASSQTSGTTYEQYF	TGTGCCAGCAGCCAAACTAGCGGGACGACCTACGAGCAGTACTTC
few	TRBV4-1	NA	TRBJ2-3	CATQNDRLEPDTQYF	TGCGCCACCCAAAACGACAGGCTAGAACCAGATACGCAGTATTTT
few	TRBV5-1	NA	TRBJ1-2	CASSPSTGSNYGYTF	TGCGCCAGCAGCCCTTCCACAGGGTCGAACTATGGCTACACCTTC
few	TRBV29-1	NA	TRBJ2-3	CSVPARHTQYF	TGCAGCGTCCCGGCACGACATACGCAGTATTTT
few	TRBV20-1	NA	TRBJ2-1	CSASPGTNPNEQFF	TGCAGTGCCTCCCCCGGGACCAACCCCAATGAGCAGTTCTTC
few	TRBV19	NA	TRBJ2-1	CASNPGNEQFF	TGTGCCAGCAATCCGGGCAATGAGCAGTTCTTC
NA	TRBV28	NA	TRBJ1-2	CATGQAYYGYTF	TGTGCCACAGGTCAGGCATACTATGGCTACACCTTC
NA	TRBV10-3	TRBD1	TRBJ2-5	CAIRRGTGGLGETQYF	TGTGCCATCAGGAGGGGCACAGGGGGCCTTGGAGAGACCCAGTACTTC
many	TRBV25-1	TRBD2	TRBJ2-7	CASSDDSGKTYEQYF	TGTGCCAGCAGTGACGACAGCGGGAAGACCTACGAGCAGTACTTC
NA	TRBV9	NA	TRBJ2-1	CASSVAGDYNEQFF	TGTGCCAGCAGCGTAGCGGGAGACTACAATGAGCAGTTCTTC
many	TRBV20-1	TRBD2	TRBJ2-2	CSARDWLAGVSNSGELFF	TGCAGTGCTAGAGATTGGCTAGCGGGTGTCTCAAATTCCGGGGAGCTGTTTTTT
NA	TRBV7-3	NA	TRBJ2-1	CASSLSDLSNNEQFF	TGTGCCAGCAGCTTGTCTGACCTTTCCAACAATGAGCAGTTCTTC
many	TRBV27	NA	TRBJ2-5	CASRLLAGVVKTQYF	TGTGCCAGTCGTTTGTTGGCAGGGGTAGTCAAGACCCAGTACTTC
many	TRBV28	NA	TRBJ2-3	CASSSPGADTQYF	TGTGCCAGCAGTTCCCCGGGAGCAGATACGCAGTATTTT
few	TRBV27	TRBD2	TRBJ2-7	CASSSPLSGRAGEQYF	TGTGCCAGCAGTTCCCCCCTGAGCGGGAGGGCCGGCGAGCAGTACTTC
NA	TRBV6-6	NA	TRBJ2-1	CASSDPGYNEQFF	TGTGCCAGCAGCGACCCGGGATACAATGAGCAGTTCTTC
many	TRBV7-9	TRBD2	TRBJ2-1	CASRPTGTSHSYNEQFF	TGTGCCAGCAGGCCTACCGGGACTAGTCATTCCTACAATGAGCAGTTCTTC
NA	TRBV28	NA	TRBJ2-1	CASTRAGFNEQFF	TGTGCCAGCACCAGGGCGGGTTTCAATGAGCAGTTCTTC
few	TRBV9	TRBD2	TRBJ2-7	CASTPGLALNEQYF	TGTGCCAGCACCCCGGGACTAGCACTAAACGAGCAGTACTTC
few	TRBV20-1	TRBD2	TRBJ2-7	CSARDQAREGYEQYF	TGCAGTGCTAGAGATCAGGCGCGGGAGGGCTACGAGCAGTACTTC
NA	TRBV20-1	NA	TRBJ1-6	CSAVDKGNSPLHF	TGCAGTGCCGTGGACAAGGGTAATTCACCCCTCCACTTT
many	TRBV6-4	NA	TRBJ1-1	CASSITANTEAFF	TGTGCCAGCAGTATTACAGCTAACACTGAAGCTTTCTTT
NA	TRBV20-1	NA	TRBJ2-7	CSADQESGEQYF	TGCAGTGCTGATCAGGAGAGCGGCGAGCAGTACTTC
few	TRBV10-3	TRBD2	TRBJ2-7	CAIKGGPGDEQYF	TGTGCCATCAAGGGAGGGCCAGGCGACGAGCAGTACTTC
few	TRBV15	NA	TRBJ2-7	CATSRSTVGYEQYF	TGTGCCACCAGCCGATCGACAGTGGGCTACGAGCAGTACTTC
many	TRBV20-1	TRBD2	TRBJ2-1	CSARDWGLAGRNEQFF	TGCAGTGCTAGAGATTGGGGACTAGCGGGACGCAATGAGCAGTTCTTC
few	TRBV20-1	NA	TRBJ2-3	CSARTGTTAPDTQYF	TGCAGTGCCCGAACAGGGACTACCGCACCAGATACGCAGTATTTT
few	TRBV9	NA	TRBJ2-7	CASSVDALGSYEQYF	TGTGCCAGCAGCGTAGATGCCCTCGGGAGCTACGAGCAGTACTTC